The clone carrying this TCR beta chain occurred a few times. What it binds is not known. This sample is drawn from a study of T cell repertoires in cytomegalovirus infection. Turning to the study itself: Use of recently identified HLA-C-restricted and well-studied HLA-B-restricted CMV epitopes was part of the study. Study observations and caveats: The response measured ex vivo was dominated by TCR beta clonotypes (HLA-C-restricted and CMV-specific).

TCRdb independently ran MiXCR on the reads; one entry per CDR3 protein. The table shows approximately 590,000 distinct CDR3 sequences, with approximately 40% occurring only once. This CDR3 comprises 15 residues. V shed 7 bases and J shed 1 base, with 16 bases lying between them. The J gene is TRBJ1-2, the V gene TRBV12-3 or TRBV12-4; D unclear. Sequencing used cultured PBMCs, obtained from culture after CMV antigen stimulation. The TCR comes from a human donor in good health (CMV status not recorded). Some clones in this sample may be carry-over from other donors' samples. The CDR3 DNA follows: TGTGCCAGCACCCTAGACCCCGCACTTAACTATGGCTACACCTTC. It translates to CASTLDPALNYGYTF.